The clone carrying this T cell receptor beta chain turned up a few times. CDR1 is SGHKS and CDR2 is YYEKEE in the germline V gene (reference sequence). CDR3 length equals 17 residues. The ends were cut back, 2 bases at V and 0 bases at J, with 15 bases in the middle. As handled by the study authors: For nucleated cells, counts were estimated from reference gene primer amplification. The protocol was immunoSEQ multiplex PCR, while the TCRdb copy is restricted to in-frame clones and leaves out a portion. The V and J calls and clone size were taken over from that table, and D and trimming were inferred from the DNA. The sample shows hundreds of thousands of clones, 65% to 90% of them seen only once. This entry comes from a study of blood T cell repertoires in COVID-19. The wider study: The United States, Italy and Spain supplied acute and convalescent COVID-19 samples. Sources were T cells, B-cell-depleted T cells, or PBMCs; the material itself was cDNA or gDNA.

The TCR comes from a man in his forties or fifties with active or convalescent COVID-19. The specimen sequenced was peripheral blood. This chain joins TRBV5-5 and TRBJ2-1, with D maybe TRBD2 (6 bases). CDR3 nucleotides: TGTGCCAGCAGCTTCCGGACTAACCTAATCTCCTACAATGAGCAGTTCTTC. Translated, it gives CASSFRTNLISYNEQFF.